The clone carrying this T cell receptor (beta chain) came up once. Its antigen is still unknown. The length of the CDR3 is 13 residues. V shed 10 bases, J shed 7 bases, and the junction held 8 bases outside the gene matches. In germline, CDR1 is MNHNS, CDR2 SASEGT. TCRdb's copy holds only in-frame clones and misses some; the assay was immunoSEQ multiplex PCR. The sample lists approximately 13,000 clones; about 90% were seen once. The entry originates in a study of blood T cell dynamics during melanoma immunotherapy. The study, taken as a whole, reports: Clones driving repertoire changes may be melanoma-specific or general immune activation.

Noted time point: pre-treatment baseline. No patient had earlier systemic cancer treatment, concurrent immunosuppressants, or another active cancer. The TCR originated in a human donor with melanoma. Sequencing was performed on blood, taken from a patient treated with checkpoint blockade. The gene calls are TRBV6-1 and TRBJ1-2; 11 bases are a match to TRBD1. Here the CDR3 reads CAIGQGASLGYTF. For the CDR3, the DNA is TGTGCCATCGGACAGGGGGCGTCGCTTGGCTACACCTTC.